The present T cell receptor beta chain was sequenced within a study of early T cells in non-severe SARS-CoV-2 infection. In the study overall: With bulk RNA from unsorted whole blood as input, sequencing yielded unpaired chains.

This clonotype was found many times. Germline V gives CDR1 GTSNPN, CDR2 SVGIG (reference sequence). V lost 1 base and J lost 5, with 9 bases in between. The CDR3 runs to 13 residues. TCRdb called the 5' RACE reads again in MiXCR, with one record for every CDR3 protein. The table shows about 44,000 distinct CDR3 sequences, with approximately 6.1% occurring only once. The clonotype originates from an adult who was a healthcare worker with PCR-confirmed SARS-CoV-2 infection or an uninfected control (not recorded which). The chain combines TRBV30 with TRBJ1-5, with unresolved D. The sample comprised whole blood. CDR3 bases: TGTGCCTGGAGTGGCCAGGTCGATCAGCCCCAGCATTTT. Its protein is CAWSGQVDQPQHF. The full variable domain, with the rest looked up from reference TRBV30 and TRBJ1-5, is SQTIHQWPATLVQPVGSPLSLECTVEGTSNPNLYWYRQAAGRGLQLLFYSVGIGQISSEVPQNLSASRPQDRQFILSSKKLLLSDSGFYLCAWSGQVDQPQHFGDGTRLSIL.